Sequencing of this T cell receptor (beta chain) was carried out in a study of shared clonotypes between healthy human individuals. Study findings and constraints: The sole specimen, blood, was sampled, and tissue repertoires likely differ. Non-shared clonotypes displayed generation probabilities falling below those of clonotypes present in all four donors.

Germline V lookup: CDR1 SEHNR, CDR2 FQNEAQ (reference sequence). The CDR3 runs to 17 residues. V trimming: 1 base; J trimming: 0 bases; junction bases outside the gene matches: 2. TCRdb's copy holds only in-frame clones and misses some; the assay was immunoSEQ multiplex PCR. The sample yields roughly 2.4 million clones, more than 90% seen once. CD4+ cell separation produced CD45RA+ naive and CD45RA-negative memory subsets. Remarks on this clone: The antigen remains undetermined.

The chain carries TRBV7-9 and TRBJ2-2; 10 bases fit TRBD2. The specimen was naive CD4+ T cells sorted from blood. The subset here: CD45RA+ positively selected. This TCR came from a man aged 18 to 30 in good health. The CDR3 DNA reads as TGTGCCAGCAGCTTAGTTAGCGGGGGGACGAACACCGGGGAGCTGTTTTTT. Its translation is CASSLVSGGTNTGELFF.